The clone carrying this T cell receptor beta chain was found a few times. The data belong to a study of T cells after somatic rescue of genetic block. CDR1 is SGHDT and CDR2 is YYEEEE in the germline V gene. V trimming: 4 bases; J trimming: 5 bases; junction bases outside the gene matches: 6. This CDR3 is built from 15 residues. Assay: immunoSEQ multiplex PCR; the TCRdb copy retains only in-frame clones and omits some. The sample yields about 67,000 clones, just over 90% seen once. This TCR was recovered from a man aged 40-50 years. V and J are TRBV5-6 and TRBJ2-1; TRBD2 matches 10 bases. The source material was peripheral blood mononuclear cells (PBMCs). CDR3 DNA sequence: TGTGCCAGCAGCGTAAGCGGGGGGGCTCACAATGAGCAGTTCTTC. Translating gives CASSVSGGAHNEQFF.